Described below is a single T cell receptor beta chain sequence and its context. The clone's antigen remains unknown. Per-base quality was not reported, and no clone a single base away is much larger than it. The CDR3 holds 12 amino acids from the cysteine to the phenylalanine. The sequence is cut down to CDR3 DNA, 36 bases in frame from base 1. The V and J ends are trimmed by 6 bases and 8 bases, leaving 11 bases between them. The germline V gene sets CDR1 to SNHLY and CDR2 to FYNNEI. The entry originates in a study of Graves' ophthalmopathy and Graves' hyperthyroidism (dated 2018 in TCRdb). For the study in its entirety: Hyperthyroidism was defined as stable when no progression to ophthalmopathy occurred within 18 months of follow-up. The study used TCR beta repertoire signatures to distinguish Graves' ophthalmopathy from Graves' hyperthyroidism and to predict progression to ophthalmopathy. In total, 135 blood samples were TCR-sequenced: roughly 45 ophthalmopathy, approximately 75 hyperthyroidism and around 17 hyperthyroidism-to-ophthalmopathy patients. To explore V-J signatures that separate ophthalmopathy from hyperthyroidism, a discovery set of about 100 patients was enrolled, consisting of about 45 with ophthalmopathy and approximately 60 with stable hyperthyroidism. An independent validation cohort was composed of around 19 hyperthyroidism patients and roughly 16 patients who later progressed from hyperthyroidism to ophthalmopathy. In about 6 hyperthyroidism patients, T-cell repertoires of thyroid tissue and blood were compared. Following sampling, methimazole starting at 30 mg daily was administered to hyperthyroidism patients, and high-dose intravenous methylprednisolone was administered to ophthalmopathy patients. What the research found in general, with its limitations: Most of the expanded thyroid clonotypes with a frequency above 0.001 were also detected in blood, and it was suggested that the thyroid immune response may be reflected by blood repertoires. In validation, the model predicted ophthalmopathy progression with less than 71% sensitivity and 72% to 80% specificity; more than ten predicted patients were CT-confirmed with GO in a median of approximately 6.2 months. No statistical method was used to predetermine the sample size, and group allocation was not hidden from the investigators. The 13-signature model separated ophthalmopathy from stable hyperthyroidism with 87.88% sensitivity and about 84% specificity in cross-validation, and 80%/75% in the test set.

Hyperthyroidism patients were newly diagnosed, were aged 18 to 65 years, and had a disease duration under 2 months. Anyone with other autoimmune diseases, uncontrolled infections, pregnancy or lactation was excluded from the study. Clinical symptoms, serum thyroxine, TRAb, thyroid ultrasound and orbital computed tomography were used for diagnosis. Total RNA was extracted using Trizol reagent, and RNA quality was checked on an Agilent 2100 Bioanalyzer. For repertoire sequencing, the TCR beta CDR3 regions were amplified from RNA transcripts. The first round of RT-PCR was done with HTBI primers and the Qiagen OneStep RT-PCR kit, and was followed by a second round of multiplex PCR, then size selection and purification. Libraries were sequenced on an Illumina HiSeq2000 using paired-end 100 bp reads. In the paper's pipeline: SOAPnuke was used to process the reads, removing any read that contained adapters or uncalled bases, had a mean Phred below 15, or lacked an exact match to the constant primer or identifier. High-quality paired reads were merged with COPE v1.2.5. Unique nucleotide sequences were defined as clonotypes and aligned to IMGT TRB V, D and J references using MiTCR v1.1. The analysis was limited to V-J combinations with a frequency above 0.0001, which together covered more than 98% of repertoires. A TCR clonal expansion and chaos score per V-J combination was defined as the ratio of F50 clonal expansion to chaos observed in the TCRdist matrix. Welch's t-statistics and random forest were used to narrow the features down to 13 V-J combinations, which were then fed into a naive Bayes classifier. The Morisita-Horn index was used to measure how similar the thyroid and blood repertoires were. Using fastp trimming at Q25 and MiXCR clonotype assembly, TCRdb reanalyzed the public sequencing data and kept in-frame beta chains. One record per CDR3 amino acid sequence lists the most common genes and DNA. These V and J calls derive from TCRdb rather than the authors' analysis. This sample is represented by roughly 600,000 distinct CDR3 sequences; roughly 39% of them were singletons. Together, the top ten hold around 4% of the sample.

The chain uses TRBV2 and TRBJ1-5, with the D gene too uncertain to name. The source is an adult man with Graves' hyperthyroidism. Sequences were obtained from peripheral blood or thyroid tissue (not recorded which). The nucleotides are TGTGCCAGCAGGGAAAGCGGGGAGCCCCAGCATTTT. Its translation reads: CASRESGEPQHF. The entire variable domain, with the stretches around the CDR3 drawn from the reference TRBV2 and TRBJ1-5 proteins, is EPEVTQTPSHQVTQMGQEVILRCVPISNHLYFYWYRQILGQKVEFLVSFYNNEISEKSEIFDDQFSVERPDGSNFTLKIRSTKLEDSAMYFCASRESGEPQHFGDGTRLSIL.